This TCR beta chain was recorded in a study of shared clonotypes between healthy human individuals. There are 15 residues in the CDR3. V lost 4 bases to trimming and J lost 3 bases; unmatched junction nucleotides: 5. In germline, CDR1 is MRHNA, CDR2 SNTAGT. This clone is a singleton in its sample. Only Caucasian adults living in Nashville, Tennessee served as donors. The deep-level immunoSEQ assay was used. The data were produced by immunoSEQ multiplex PCR, yet TCRdb's version contains in-frame clones alone and is incomplete. Here the sample spans more than 400,000 clones, around 85% being singletons. Sequenced material: PBMCs. The clonotype was recovered from a woman between 40 and 55 years old in good health. Some clones in this sample may be carry-over from other donors' samples. The genes are TRBV6-4 and TRBJ2-1; 8 nucleotides line up with TRBD2. CDR3: CASSAVAGSYNEQFF. The CDR3 DNA is TGTGCCAGCAGTGCCGTAGCGGGAAGCTACAATGAGCAGTTCTTC.